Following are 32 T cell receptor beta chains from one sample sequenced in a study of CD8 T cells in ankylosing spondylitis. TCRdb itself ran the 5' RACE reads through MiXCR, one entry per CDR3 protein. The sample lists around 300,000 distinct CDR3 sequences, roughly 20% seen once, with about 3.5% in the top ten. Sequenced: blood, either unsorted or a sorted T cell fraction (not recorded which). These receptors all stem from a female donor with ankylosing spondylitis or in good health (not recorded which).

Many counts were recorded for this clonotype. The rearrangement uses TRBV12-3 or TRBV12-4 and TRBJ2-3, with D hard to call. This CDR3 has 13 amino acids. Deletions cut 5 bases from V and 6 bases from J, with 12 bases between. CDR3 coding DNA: TGTGCCAGCAGTCCTACTCAGAGCGATACGCAGTATTTT. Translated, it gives CASSPTQSDTQYF.

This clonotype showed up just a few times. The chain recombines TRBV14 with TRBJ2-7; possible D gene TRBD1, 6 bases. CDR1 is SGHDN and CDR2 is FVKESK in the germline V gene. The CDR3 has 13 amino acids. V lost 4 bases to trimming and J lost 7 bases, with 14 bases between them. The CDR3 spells CASSRDTRGEQYF. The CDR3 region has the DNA TGTGCCAGCAGCCGGGACACCCGGGGTGAGCAGTACTTC.

CDR3 amino acids: CASSSPGTGASYEQYF. The CDR3 DNA reads TGTGCCAGTAGTAGCCCGGGGACAGGGGCTAGCTACGAGCAGTACTTC. The chain is built from TRBV19 and TRBJ2-7; TRBD1 matches 10 bases. V shed 4 bases and J 3 bases; nucleotides not matched to a gene: 9. This CDR3 is 16 amino acids long. The V gene's germline CDR1 is LNHDA and CDR2 SQIVND (reference sequence).

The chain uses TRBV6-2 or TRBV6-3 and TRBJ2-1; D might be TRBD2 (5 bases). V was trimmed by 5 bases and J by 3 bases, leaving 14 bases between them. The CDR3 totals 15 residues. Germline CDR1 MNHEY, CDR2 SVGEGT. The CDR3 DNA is TGTGCCAGCAGTGCCCACACTAGTATCTACAATGAGCAGTTCTTC. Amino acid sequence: CASSAHTSIYNEQFF.

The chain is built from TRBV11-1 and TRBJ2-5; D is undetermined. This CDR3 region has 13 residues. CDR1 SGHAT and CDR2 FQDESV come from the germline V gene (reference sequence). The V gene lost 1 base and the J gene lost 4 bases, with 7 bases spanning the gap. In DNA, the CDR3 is TGTGCCAGCAGCTTAGGCCTGCTAGAGACCCAGTACTTC. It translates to CASSLGLLETQYF.

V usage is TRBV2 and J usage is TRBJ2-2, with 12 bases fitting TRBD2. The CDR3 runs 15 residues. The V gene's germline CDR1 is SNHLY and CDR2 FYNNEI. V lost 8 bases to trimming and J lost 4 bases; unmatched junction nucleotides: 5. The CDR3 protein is CASSWTSGTTGELFF. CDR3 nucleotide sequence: TGTGCCAGCTCATGGACTAGCGGGACCACCGGGGAGCTGTTTTTT.

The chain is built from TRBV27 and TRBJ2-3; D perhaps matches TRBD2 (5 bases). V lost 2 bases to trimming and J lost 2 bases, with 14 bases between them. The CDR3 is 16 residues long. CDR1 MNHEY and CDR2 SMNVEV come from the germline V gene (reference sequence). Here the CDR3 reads CASSLREGRVTDTQYF. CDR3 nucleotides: TGTGCCAGCAGTTTACGGGAAGGCCGAGTCACAGATACGCAGTATTTT.

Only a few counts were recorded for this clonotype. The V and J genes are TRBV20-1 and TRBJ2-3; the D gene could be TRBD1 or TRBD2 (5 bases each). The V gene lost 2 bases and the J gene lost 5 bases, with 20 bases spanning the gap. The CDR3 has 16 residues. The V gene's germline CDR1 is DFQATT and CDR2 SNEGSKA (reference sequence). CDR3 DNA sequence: TGCAGTGCTAGACCAAGGCAGGGTGTGGAGGTAGATACGCAGTATTTT. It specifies CSARPRQGVEVDTQYF.

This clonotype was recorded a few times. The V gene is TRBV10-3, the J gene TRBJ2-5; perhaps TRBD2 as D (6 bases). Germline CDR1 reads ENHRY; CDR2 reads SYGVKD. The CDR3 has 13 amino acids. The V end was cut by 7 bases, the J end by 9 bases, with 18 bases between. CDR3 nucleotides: TGTGCCATCAATACTAACCTAGGAGGGGCCCAGTACTTC. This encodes CAINTNLGGAQYF.

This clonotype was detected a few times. CDR3 sequence: CASSRERNSYEQYF. CDR3 bases: TGCGCCAGCAGTCGCGAGCGGAACTCCTACGAGCAGTACTTC. The rearrangement links TRBV5-1 to TRBJ2-7, with D possibly matching TRBD2 (5 bases). V lost 5 bases, J lost 0 bases, and 12 bases lay in between. In germline, CDR1 is SGHRS, CDR2 YFSETQ. The CDR3 is made up of 14 amino acids.

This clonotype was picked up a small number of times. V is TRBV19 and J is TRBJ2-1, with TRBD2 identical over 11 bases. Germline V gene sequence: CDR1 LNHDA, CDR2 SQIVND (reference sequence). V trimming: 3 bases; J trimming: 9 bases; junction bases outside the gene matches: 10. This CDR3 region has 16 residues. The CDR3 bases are TGTGCCAGTAGTATGCGGTTAGCGGGAGGGCCGATTGAGCAGTTCTTC. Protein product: CASSMRLAGGPIEQFF.

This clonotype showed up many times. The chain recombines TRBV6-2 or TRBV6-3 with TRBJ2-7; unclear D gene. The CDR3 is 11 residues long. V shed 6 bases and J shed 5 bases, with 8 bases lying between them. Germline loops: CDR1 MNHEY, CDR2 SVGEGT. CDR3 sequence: CASSSRNEQYF. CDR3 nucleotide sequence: TGTGCCAGCAGCAGCAGGAACGAGCAGTACTTC.

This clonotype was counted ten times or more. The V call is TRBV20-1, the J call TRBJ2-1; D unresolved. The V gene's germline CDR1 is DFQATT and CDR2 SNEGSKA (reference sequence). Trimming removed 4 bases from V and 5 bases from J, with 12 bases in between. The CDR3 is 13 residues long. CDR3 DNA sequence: TGCAGTGCTAACCGTTGGCCTGACAATGAGCAGTTCTTC. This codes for CSANRWPDNEQFF.

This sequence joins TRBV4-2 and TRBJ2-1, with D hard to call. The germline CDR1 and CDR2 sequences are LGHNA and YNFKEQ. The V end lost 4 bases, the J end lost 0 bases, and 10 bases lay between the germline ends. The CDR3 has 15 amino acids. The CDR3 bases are TGTGCCAGCAGCCTTACTTTGGGCTCCTACAATGAGCAGTTCTTC. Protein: CASSLTLGSYNEQFF.

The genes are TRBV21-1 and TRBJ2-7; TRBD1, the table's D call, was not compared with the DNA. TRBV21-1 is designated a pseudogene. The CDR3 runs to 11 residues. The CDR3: CASSPRQGKAF. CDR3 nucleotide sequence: TGTGCCAGCAGCCCTAGACAGGGGAAGGCCTTC.

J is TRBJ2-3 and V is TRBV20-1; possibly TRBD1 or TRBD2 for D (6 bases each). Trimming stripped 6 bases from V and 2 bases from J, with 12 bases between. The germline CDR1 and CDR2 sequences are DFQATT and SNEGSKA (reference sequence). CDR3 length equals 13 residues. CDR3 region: CSARRGVTDTQYF. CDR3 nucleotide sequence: TGCAGTGCCCGAAGGGGGGTCACAGATACGCAGTATTTT.

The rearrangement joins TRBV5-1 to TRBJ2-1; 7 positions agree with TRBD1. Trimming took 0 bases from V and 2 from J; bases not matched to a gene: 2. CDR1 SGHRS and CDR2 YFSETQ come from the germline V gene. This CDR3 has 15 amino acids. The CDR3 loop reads CASSLEGAAYNEQFF. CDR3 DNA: TGCGCCAGCAGCTTGGAGGGGGCCGCCTACAATGAGCAGTTCTTC.

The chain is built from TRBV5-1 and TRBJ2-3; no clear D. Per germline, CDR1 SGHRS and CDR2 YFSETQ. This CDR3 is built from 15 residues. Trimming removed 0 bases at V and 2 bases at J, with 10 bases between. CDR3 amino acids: CASSLGGLPTDTQYF. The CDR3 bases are TGCGCCAGCAGCTTGGGAGGTCTCCCCACAGATACGCAGTATTTT.

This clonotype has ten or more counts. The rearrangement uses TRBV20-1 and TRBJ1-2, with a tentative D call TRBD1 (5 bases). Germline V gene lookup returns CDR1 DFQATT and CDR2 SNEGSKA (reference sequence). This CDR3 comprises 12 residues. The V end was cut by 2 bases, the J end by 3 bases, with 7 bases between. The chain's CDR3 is CSARQQDYGYTF. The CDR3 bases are TGCAGTGCTAGACAACAGGACTATGGCTACACCTTC.

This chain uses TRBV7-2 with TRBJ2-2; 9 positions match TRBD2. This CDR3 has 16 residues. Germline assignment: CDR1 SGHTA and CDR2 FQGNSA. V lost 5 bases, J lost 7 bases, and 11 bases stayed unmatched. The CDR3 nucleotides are TGTGCCAGCAGCGCCTTAGCGGGAGCGATCGGCGGGGAGCTGTTTTTT. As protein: CASSALAGAIGGELFF.

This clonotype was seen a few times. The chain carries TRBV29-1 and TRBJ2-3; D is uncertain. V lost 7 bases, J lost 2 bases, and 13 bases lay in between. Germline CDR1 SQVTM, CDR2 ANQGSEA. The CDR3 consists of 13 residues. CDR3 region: CSAGPINTDTQYF. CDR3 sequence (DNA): TGCAGCGCGGGCCCGATCAACACAGATACGCAGTATTTT.

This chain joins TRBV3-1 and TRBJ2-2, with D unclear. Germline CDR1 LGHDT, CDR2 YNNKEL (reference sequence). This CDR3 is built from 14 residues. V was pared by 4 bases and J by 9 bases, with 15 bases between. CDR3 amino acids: CASSRNEDLRELFF. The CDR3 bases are TGTGCCAGCAGCCGCAACGAGGACCTCCGGGAGCTGTTTTTT.

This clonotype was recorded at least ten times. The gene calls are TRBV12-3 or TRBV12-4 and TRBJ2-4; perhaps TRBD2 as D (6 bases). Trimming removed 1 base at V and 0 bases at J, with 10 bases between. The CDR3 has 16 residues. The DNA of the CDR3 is TGTGCCAGCAGTTTAGGAGGAGGGGTAGCCAAAAACATTCAGTACTTC. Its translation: CASSLGGGVAKNIQYF.

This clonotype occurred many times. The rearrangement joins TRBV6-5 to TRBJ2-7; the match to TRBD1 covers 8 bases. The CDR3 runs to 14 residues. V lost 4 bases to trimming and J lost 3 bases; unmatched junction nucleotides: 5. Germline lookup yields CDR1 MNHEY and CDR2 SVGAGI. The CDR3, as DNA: TGTGCCAGCAGTTTTGGACAGGGCCGCTACGAGCAGTACTTC. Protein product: CASSFGQGRYEQYF.

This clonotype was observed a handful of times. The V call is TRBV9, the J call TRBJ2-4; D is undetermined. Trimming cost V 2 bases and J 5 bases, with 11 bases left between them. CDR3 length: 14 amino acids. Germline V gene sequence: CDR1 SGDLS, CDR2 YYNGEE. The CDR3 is CASSVRDGENIQYF. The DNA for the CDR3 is TGTGCCAGCAGCGTGAGAGATGGTGAAAACATTCAGTACTTC.

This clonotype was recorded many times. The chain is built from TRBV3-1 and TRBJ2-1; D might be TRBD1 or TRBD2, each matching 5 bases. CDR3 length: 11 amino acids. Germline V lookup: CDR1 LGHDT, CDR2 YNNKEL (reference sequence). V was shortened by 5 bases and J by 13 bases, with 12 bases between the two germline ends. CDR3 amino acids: CASSNGDGQFF. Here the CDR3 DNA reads TGTGCCAGCAGCAACGGGGACGGTCAGTTCTTC.

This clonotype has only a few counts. CDR3 in DNA: TGCAGCGTTATTACCTCCGGGACAAAAGAGACCCAGTACTTC. Translating gives CSVITSGTKETQYF. The V and J genes are TRBV29-1 and TRBJ2-5; perhaps TRBD1 as D (6 bases). The germline V gene has CDR1 SQVTM and CDR2 ANQGSEA. CDR3 size: 14 residues. The V gene lost 5 bases and the J gene lost 3 bases, with 16 bases spanning the gap. The full variable domain, in which reference TRBV29-1 and TRBJ2-5 provide the parts outside the CDR3, is SAVISQKPSRDICQRGTSLTIQCQVDSQVTMMFWYRQQPGQSLTLIATANQGSEATYESGFVIDKFPISRPNLTFSTLTVSNMSPEDSSIYLCSVITSGTKETQYFGPGTRLLVL.

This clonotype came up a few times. Here the CDR3 reads CSGIVTGLYNEQFF. CDR3 nucleotides: TGCAGTGGTATAGTCACGGGACTCTACAATGAGCAGTTCTTC. The chain links TRBV20-1 to TRBJ2-1, with a possible D match to TRBD2 (6 bases). The ends were cut back, 7 bases at V and 3 bases at J, with 16 bases in the middle. CDR3 length: 14 residues. Germline V CDR1 and CDR2: DFQATT, SNEGSKA (reference sequence).

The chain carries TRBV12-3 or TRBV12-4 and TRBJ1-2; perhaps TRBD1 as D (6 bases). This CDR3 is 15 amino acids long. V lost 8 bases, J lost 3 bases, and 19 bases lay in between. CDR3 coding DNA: TGTGCCAGCTGGACAGAGACCCGCAGGGACTATGGCTACACCTTC. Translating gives CASWTETRRDYGYTF.

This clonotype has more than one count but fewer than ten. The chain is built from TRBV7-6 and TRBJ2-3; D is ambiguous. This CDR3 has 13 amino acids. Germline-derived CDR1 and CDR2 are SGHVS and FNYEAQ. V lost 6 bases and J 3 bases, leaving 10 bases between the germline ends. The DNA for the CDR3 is TGTGCCAGCAGTCCTTCCGGGACAGATACGCAGTATTTT. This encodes CASSPSGTDTQYF.

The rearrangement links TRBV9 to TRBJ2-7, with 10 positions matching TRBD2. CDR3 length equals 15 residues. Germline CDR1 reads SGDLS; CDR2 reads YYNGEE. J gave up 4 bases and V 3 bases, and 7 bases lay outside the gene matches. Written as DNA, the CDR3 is TGTGCCAGCAGCGAGGGACTAGCGAAGCTTTACGAGCAGTACTTC. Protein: CASSEGLAKLYEQYF.

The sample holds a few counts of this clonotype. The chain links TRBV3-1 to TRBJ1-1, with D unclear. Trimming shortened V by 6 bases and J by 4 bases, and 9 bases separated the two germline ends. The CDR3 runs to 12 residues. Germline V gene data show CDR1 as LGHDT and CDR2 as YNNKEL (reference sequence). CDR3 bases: TGTGCCAGCAGGGGTGCTGGCACTGAAGCTTTCTTT. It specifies CASRGAGTEAFF.